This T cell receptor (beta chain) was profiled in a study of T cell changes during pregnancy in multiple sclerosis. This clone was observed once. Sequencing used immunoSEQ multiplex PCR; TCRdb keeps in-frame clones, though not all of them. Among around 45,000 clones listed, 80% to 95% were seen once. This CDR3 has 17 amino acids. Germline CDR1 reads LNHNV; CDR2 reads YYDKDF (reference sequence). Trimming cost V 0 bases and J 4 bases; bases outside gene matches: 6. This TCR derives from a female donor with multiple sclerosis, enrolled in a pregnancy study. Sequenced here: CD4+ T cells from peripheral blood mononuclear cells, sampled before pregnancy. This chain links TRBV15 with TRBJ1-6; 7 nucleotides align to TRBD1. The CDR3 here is CATSRDYGQAYNSPLHF. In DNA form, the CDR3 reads TGTGCCACCAGCAGAGATTACGGACAGGCGTATAATTCACCCCTCCACTTT.